These 24 T cell receptor beta chains were all obtained from the same sample, sequenced in a study of blood T cell repertoires in COVID-19. Clones were read by immunoSEQ multiplex PCR, and TCRdb kept only the in-frame ones, dropping some. Seen here are about 220,000 clones, over 75% observed once, and the top ten hold around 5.4%. Sequencing input: peripheral blood. These receptor sequences come from a human donor in a cohort sampled during active COVID-19.

The rearrangement uses TRBV24-1 and TRBJ2-7; the D is unclear. The CDR3 extends over 13 amino acids. Germline lookup yields CDR1 KGHDR and CDR2 SFDVKD. V dropped 5 bases and J dropped 0 bases, with 7 bases sitting between them. CDR3 in DNA: TGTGCCACCAGTGGTCTTAGCTCCTACGAGCAGTACTTC. It is translated as CATSGLSSYEQYF.

This sequence joins TRBV7-6 and TRBJ2-5, with 8 positions matching TRBD2. CDR1 and CDR2 from the germline V gene are SGHVS and FNYEAQ. Germline trimming cut 4 bases from V and 3 bases from J; bases unmatched to any gene: 4. This CDR3 region has 14 residues. This CDR3 reads CASSSRLAKETQYF. In DNA form, the CDR3 reads TGTGCCAGCAGCTCCCGACTAGCGAAAGAGACCCAGTACTTC.

This CDR3 is CASRPQAGGQETQYF. CDR3 DNA sequence: TGTGCCAGCAGACCTCAGGCGGGAGGGCAAGAGACCCAGTACTTC. The chain uses TRBV2 and TRBJ2-5, with 9 bases fitting TRBD2. The CDR3 totals 15 residues. Germline values: CDR1 SNHLY, CDR2 FYNNEI. V shed 6 bases and J 2 bases; nucleotides not matched to a gene: 7.

This clone was counted at least ten times. This CDR3 is also generated by other DNA sequences in the sample. The chain carries TRBV27 and TRBJ2-1; 10 bases match TRBD2. J gave up 8 bases and V 2 bases, and 3 bases lay outside the gene matches. Germline CDR1 is MNHEY and CDR2 is SMNVEV (reference sequence). The CDR3 is 14 amino acids. The CDR3 DNA reads TGTGCCAGCAGTTTACGGAGCGGGGGGGATGAGCAGTTCTTC. Protein sequence: CASSLRSGGDEQFF.

J is TRBJ1-2 and V is TRBV2; possibly TRBD1 for D (5 bases). This CDR3 spans 12 amino acids. From germline, CDR1 is SNHLY and CDR2 FYNNEI. V was cut by 4 bases and J by 8 bases, with 11 bases left in between. CDR3 coding DNA: TGTGCCAGCAGTGGGGGCTTCCTCGGCTACACCTTC. It specifies CASSGGFLGYTF.

This rearrangement joins TRBV18 to TRBJ2-3, with unresolved D. V was trimmed by 3 bases and J by 2 bases, leaving 3 bases between them. This CDR3 spans 12 amino acids. Germline V lookup: CDR1 KGHSH, CDR2 LQKENI. CDR3 bases: TGTGCCAGCTCACCGTACACAGATACGCAGTATTTT. This gives the protein CASSPYTDTQYF. Drawing the rest from reference TRBV18 and TRBJ2-3, the complete variable domain is NAGVMQNPRHLVRRRGQEARLRCSPMKGHSHVYWYRQLPEEGLKFMVYLQKENIIDESGMPKERFSAEFPKEGPSILRIQQVVRGDSAAYFCASSPYTDTQYFGPGTRLTVL.

J is TRBJ2-6 and V is TRBV4-3, with a possible D match to TRBD1 (6 bases). V dropped 6 bases and J dropped 2 bases, with 20 bases sitting between them. Per germline, CDR1 LGHNA and CDR2 YSLEER. This CDR3 has 18 residues. CDR3 nucleotide sequence: TGCGCCAGCAGTCCCTCTCGGGACAAGTTAACTGGGGCCAACGTCCTGACTTTC. Protein sequence: CASSPSRDKLTGANVLTF.

This rearrangement joins TRBV27 to TRBJ2-5, with 13 bases matching TRBD2. Germline-derived CDR1 and CDR2 are MNHEY and SMNVEV (reference sequence). This CDR3 is built from 16 residues. J lost 5 bases, V lost 6 bases, and 9 bases had no gene match. The CDR3 DNA is TGTGCCAGCAGACCACTAGCGGGGGGGTTAGAGGAGACCCAGTACTTC. Its protein product is CASRPLAGGLEETQYF.

The J gene is TRBJ1-2, the V gene TRBV3-1 (or the pseudogene TRBV3-2); weak D call: TRBD1 (6 bases). Between the trimmed V and J ends, which lost 4 bases and 5 bases, there was a span of 8 bases. Per the germline V gene, CDR1 is LGHDT and CDR2 is YNNKEL (reference sequence). This CDR3 region has 12 residues. This chain's CDR3 is CASSRTEYGYTF. The DNA of the CDR3 is TGTGCCAGCAGCCGGACAGAATATGGCTACACCTTC.

The chain links TRBV6-5 to TRBJ1-1, with 11 bases that match TRBD1. Germline V gene data show CDR1 as MNHEY and CDR2 as SVGAGI. The V and J ends lost 7 bases and 7 bases, in that order; junction bases with no gene match: 8. The CDR3 contains 14 residues. Written as DNA, the CDR3 is TGTGCCAGCAACCGGGACAGGGGGGGTGGTGAAGCTTTCTTT. Translation: CASNRDRGGGEAFF.

The chain uses TRBV4-1 and TRBJ1-5; 7 nucleotides agree with TRBD1. This CDR3 is 14 amino acids long. CDR1 and CDR2 from the germline V gene are MGHRA and YSYEKL. V shed 2 bases, J shed 2 bases, and the junction held 0 bases outside the gene matches. The DNA for the CDR3 is TGCGCCAGCAGCCAAACAGGGGGCAATCAGCCCCAGCATTTT. Its protein product is CASSQTGGNQPQHF.

This clone is a singleton in its sample. The rearrangement links TRBV2 to TRBJ1-2; D remains ambiguous. Germline V gene data show CDR1 as SNHLY and CDR2 as FYNNEI. V dropped 4 bases and J dropped 6 bases, with 15 bases sitting between them. This CDR3 has 14 residues. CDR3 coding DNA: TGTGCCAGCAGTGCCATGGCCCCCTCCCATGGCTACACCTTC. Translating gives CASSAMAPSHGYTF.

CDR3 loop: CASSLNRDRNYGYTF. The DNA of the CDR3 is TGTGCCAGCTCGCTCAACCGGGACAGGAACTATGGCTACACCTTC. The rearrangement links TRBV18 to TRBJ1-2; TRBD1 aligns across 8 bases. With V trimmed by 6 bases and J by 2 bases, 8 bases remained unmatched. The CDR3 runs 15 residues. Per the germline V gene, CDR1 is KGHSH and CDR2 is LQKENI.

This chain links TRBV30 with TRBJ1-3; 7 bases match TRBD1. The CDR3 runs 15 residues. V dropped 2 bases and J dropped 3; count of bases not matched to a gene: 7. The germline gives CDR1 GTSNPN, CDR2 SVGIG (reference sequence). The CDR3 region is CAWSPPGGRGNTIYF. The DNA for the CDR3 is TGTGCCTGGAGTCCGCCAGGGGGTCGTGGAAACACCATATATTTT.

The chain couples TRBV9 to TRBJ2-3; 10 bases are shared with TRBD2. The CDR3 is 17 amino acids. Germline CDR1 reads SGDLS; CDR2 reads YYNGEE. Trimming at V came to 0 bases and at J to 3 bases, leaving 7 bases not matched to a gene. The CDR3 loop reads CASSVVGSSGRTDTQYF. For the CDR3, the DNA is TGTGCCAGCAGCGTAGTAGGTAGTAGCGGGAGGACAGATACGCAGTATTTT.

This clone was picked up one time. The CDR3: CASSTSGTGVKETQYF. The CDR3 DNA sequence: TGTGCCAGCAGCACGTCCGGGACAGGGGTAAAAGAGACCCAGTACTTC. The genes are TRBV7-6 and TRBJ2-5; TRBD1 aligns across 10 bases. V trimming: 5 bases; J trimming: 3 bases; junction bases outside the gene matches: 9. This CDR3 region has 16 residues. Germline V gene data show CDR1 as SGHVS and CDR2 as FNYEAQ. Full variable domain (outside the CDR3, taken from reference TRBV7-6 and TRBJ2-5): GAGVSQSPRYKVTKRGQDVALRCDPISGHVSLYWYRQALGQGPEFLTYFNYEAQQDKSGLPNDRFSAERPEGSISTLTIQRTEQRDSAMYRCASSTSGTGVKETQYFGPGTRLLVL.

The chain uses TRBV27 and TRBJ2-4; D gene unclear. Per germline, CDR1 MNHEY and CDR2 SMNVEV (reference sequence). CDR3 size: 17 residues. The V end was cut by 3 bases, the J end by 3 bases, with 18 bases between. The CDR3 DNA reads as TGTGCCAGCAGTTTCCTTCGGTCCTCCTCAGGCAAAAACATTCAGTACTTC. Its translation is CASSFLRSSSGKNIQYF.

The gene calls are TRBV18 and TRBJ1-1; the match to TRBD1 covers 10 bases. CDR1 is KGHSH and CDR2 is LQKENI in the germline V gene. V shed 3 bases and J 4 bases; nucleotides not matched to a gene: 5. This CDR3 has 15 residues. This chain's CDR3 is CASSPLGQGGTEAFF. In nucleotides, the CDR3 is TGTGCCAGCTCACCCTTAGGACAGGGGGGCACTGAAGCTTTCTTT. The variable domain in full, with the rest retrieved from reference TRBV18 and TRBJ1-1, is NAGVMQNPRHLVRRRGQEARLRCSPMKGHSHVYWYRQLPEEGLKFMVYLQKENIIDESGMPKERFSAEFPKEGPSILRIQQVVRGDSAAYFCASSPLGQGGTEAFFGQGTRLTVV.

The V and J genes are TRBV6-5 and TRBJ2-7, with TRBD2 matching 8 bases. With V trimmed by 9 bases and J by 9 bases, 16 bases remained unmatched. CDR1 is MNHEY, CDR2 SVGAGI, per germline. CDR3 length: 14 amino acids. CDR3 in DNA: TGTGCCAGTCGAGGGGGGACGGGAGGGCGTTGGCAGTACTTC. This sequence encodes CASRGGTGGRWQYF.

This clone was seen more than once but under ten times. The rearrangement joins TRBV7-3 to TRBJ1-1, with 8 nucleotides matching TRBD1. The CDR3 loop spans 15 amino acids. The germline V gene has CDR1 SGHTA and CDR2 FQGTGA. The V segment lost 2 bases and the J segment 0 bases; nucleotides outside the gene matches: 2. The CDR3 coding sequence is TGTGCCAGCAGCTTATCAGGGGGCATGAACACTGAAGCTTTCTTT. This translates into CASSLSGGMNTEAFF.

This chain connects TRBV9 to TRBJ2-7; 10 bases line up with TRBD2. CDR3 length: 15 amino acids. Germline V lookup: CDR1 SGDLS, CDR2 YYNGEE. J was trimmed by 4 bases and V by 5 bases; bases with no gene match: 9. CDR3 amino acids: CASSGASGRSYEQYF. CDR3 DNA sequence: TGTGCCAGCAGTGGAGCTAGCGGGAGAAGTTACGAGCAGTACTTC.

The table lists this clone with a few counts. The rearrangement joins TRBV4-3 to TRBJ2-6; D unclear. Germline values: CDR1 LGHNA, CDR2 YSLEER. The CDR3 totals 14 residues. Trimming left V 0 bases short and J 4 bases short, with 4 bases between. The CDR3 DNA sequence: TGCGCCAGCAGCCAAGATAGAGGGGCCAACGTCCTGACTTTC. Residues: CASSQDRGANVLTF.

In the case of this clone: This CDR3 is also generated by other DNA sequences in the sample. This chain connects TRBV28 to TRBJ1-1, with D perhaps TRBD1 (6 bases). Germline CDR1 MDHEN, CDR2 SYDVKM. Between the trimmed V and J ends, which lost 2 bases and 4 bases, there was a span of 11 bases. This CDR3 spans 14 amino acids. CDR3 in amino acids: CASSLPRGGTEAFF. In DNA form, the CDR3 reads TGTGCCAGCAGTTTACCCAGAGGGGGCACTGAAGCTTTCTTT.

This chain uses TRBV7-9 with TRBJ2-7, with 9 bases lining up with TRBD2. The trim removed 5 bases at V and 2 bases at J, leaving 4 bases unmatched. CDR1 is SEHNR, CDR2 FQNEAQ, per germline (reference sequence). The CDR3 totals 14 residues. The CDR3 DNA follows: TGTGCCAGCAGCCTTAGCGGGAGAGCCTACGAGCAGTACTTC. This gives the protein CASSLSGRAYEQYF.